These 3 T cell receptor beta chains came from one sample sequenced in a study of blood T cell repertoires in COVID-19 (TCRdb year 2020). The library was made by the immunoSEQ multiplex PCR assay. TCRdb stores this immuneACCESS table with in-frame sequences only. Part of the clones is absent; in the studies checked, under half of the shortfall reflects unresolved V genes, and no reason is known for the rest. This sample is represented by some 110,000 clones; roughly 89% of them were singletons. Roughly 4% of the sample goes to the ten largest clones. Sequencing input: peripheral blood. The receptors come from a man aged 35 to 55 with acute or convalescent COVID-19.

The V and J genes are TRBV4-2 and TRBJ1-1; a possible D gene is TRBD1 (5 bases). The CDR3 has 15 residues. V was trimmed by 2 bases and J by 1 base, leaving 11 bases between them. Germline V gene sequence: CDR1 LGHNA, CDR2 YNFKEQ. Here the CDR3 reads CASSQRQLSNTEAFF. CDR3 in DNA: TGTGCCAGCAGCCAAAGACAGCTTTCGAACACTGAAGCTTTCTTT.

The chain carries TRBV2 and TRBJ1-5; TRBD1 might be the D (6 bases). Germline V gene lookup returns CDR1 SNHLY and CDR2 FYNNEI. V was clipped by 7 bases and J by 4 bases, with 17 bases between them. The CDR3 covers 15 residues. The CDR3 protein is CASTVGAGSNQPQHF. For the CDR3, the DNA is TGTGCCAGCACCGTGGGGGCAGGGAGTAATCAGCCCCAGCATTTT. Full variable domain (rest looked up from reference TRBV2 and TRBJ1-5): EPEVTQTPSHQVTQMGQEVILRCVPISNHLYFYWYRQILGQKVEFLVSFYNNEISEKSEIFDDQFSVERPDGSNFTLKIRSTKLEDSAMYFCASTVGAGSNQPQHFGDGTRLSIL.

The V call is TRBV6-1, the J call TRBJ2-5; 8 bases match TRBD2. The V gene end was trimmed by 0 bases and the J gene end by 7 bases; junction bases not matched to a gene: 4. The germline CDR1 and CDR2 sequences are MNHNS and SASEGT. This CDR3 contains 14 residues. The CDR3 DNA reads as TGTGCCAGCAGTGAAGCGGACAGCGGGGGGACCCAGTACTTC. Its protein is CASSEADSGGTQYF.